This T cell receptor beta chain comes out of a study of shared clonotypes between healthy human individuals. Measured with immunoSEQ multiplex PCR; TCRdb has only the in-frame clones, and not every one. Of 650,000 to 800,000 clones listed, approximately 72% are singletons. Overall study results and limits: Blood was the only sampled material, and tissue repertoires likely differ. Measured sharing among donors was expected to vary with sequencing depth. Sharing across four donors was highest in naive CD4 (approximately 5%) and lowest in memory CD8 (roughly 0.4%).

Of note for this clone: Its target is unknown. In the same sample, other DNA sequences code for this CDR3.

There are 15 residues in the CDR3. The germline V and J ends were trimmed by 1 base and 0 bases, with 8 bases remaining between them. Germline V gene data show CDR1 as LNHNV and CDR2 as YYDKDF (reference sequence). The TCR was taken from a woman aged 30 to 39 in good health. Sequenced material: memory CD4+ T cells sorted from blood. Subset noted: CD45RA-negative fraction. This chain links TRBV15 with TRBJ2-3; perhaps TRBD2 as D (6 bases). CDR3 residues: CATSRGGESTDTQYF. In nucleotides, the CDR3 is TGTGCCACCAGCAGAGGCGGGGAGAGCACAGATACGCAGTATTTT.